Below, 6 T cell receptor beta chains from the same sample are listed, as sequenced in a study of CXCR3-negative and CXCR3-positive naive CD8 T cells. UMI labels and 5' RACE were used to prepare the TRB cDNA libraries. TCRdb processed the 5' RACE reads again and assigns one entry to each CDR3 protein, with no DNA. The sample includes some 50,000 distinct CDR3 sequences. Input material: naive CXCR3- CD8+ T cells from blood. This sample's subset: CD45RO-CCR7+CD27+CD95- naive CD8+ T cells lacking CXCR3 (TNR3-). These receptor sequences come from a human donor in good health. Some clones in this sample may be carry-over from other donors' samples.

The J gene is TRBJ2-3, the V gene TRBV10-3; TCRdb's assignment of TRBD1 cannot be checked, as there is no DNA. Germline loops: CDR1 ENHRY, CDR2 SYGVKD. This CDR3 comprises 16 residues. The CDR3 region is CAISGQWDRRTDTQYF.

V gene TRBV29-1 combines with J gene TRBJ2-5; TCRdb's assignment of TRBD1 cannot be checked, as there is no DNA. This CDR3 region has 17 residues. CDR1 and CDR2 from the germline V gene are SQVTM and ANQGSEA. The CDR3 reads CSVEDPGGGGYLETQYF.

The gene calls are TRBV20-1 and TRBJ2-7; TCRdb designates TRBD1, a call that cannot be tested without DNA. This CDR3 has 13 amino acids. CDR1 and CDR2 from the germline V gene are DFQATT and SNEGSKA (reference sequence). CDR3 sequence reads: CSAPGGSSYEQYF.

The chain carries TRBV5-1 and TRBJ1-2; there is no DNA to check the TCRdb D call of TRBD1. In germline, CDR1 is SGHRS, CDR2 YFSETQ. This CDR3 has 14 residues. This chain's CDR3 is CASSLVSQFHGYTF.

The chain is built from TRBV19 and TRBJ2-1. The CDR3 covers 15 residues. Germline loops: CDR1 LNHDA, CDR2 SQIVND (reference sequence). CDR3 loop: CASSIKLAPYNEQFF.

V and J are TRBV18 and TRBJ1-2; TCRdb's D call of TRBD1 is untestable without DNA. Per germline, CDR1 KGHSH and CDR2 LQKENI. The CDR3 sequence is 18 residues long. CDR3 loop: CASSPSTWGQGRSDGYTF.